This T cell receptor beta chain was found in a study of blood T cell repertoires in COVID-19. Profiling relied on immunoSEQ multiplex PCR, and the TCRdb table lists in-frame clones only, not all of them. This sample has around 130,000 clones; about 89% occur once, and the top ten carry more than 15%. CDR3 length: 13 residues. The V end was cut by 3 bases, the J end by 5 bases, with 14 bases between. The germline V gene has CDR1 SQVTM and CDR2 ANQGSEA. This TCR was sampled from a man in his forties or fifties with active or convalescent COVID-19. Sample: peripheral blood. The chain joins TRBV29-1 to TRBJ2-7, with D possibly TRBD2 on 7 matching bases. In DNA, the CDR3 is TGCAGCGTTGACGGGGGGCCCCAGAACGAGCAGTACTTC. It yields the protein CSVDGGPQNEQYF.